These 6 T cell receptor beta chains came from one sample sequenced in a study of blood T cell repertoires in COVID-19. Using immunoSEQ multiplex PCR, the repertoire was profiled, and TCRdb retains in-frame clones only, with some absent. The sample contains approximately 35,000 clones, almost 85% of which appear only once. Sequencing used peripheral blood. The receptors shown here come from a man older than 75 with active COVID-19.

J is TRBJ1-2 and V is TRBV19; TRBD1 matches at 8 bases. The V segment lost 6 bases and the J segment 6 bases; nucleotides outside the gene matches: 18. Per germline, CDR1 LNHDA and CDR2 SQIVND (reference sequence). CDR3 length: 17 residues. This CDR3 is CASSTLSHRGGSDGYTF. In DNA form, the CDR3 reads TGTGCCAGTAGCACCTTAAGTCACAGGGGGGGTTCGGATGGCTACACCTTC. Full variable domain (missing parts from reference TRBV19 and TRBJ1-2): DGGITQSPKYLFRKEGQNVTLSCEQNLNHDAMYWYRQDPGQGLRLIYYSQIVNDFQKGDIAEGYSVSREKKESFPLTVTSAQKNPTAFYLCASSTLSHRGGSDGYTFGSGTRLTVV.

V and J are TRBV19 and TRBJ2-1, with D tentatively TRBD2 (5 bases). Per germline, CDR1 LNHDA and CDR2 SQIVND (reference sequence). V was cut by 10 bases and J by 4 bases, with 11 bases left in between. This CDR3 spans 12 amino acids. CDR3 residues: CATRTSYNEQFF. DNA of the CDR3: TGTGCCACCCGGACTTCTTACAATGAGCAGTTCTTC.

V is TRBV7-3 and J is TRBJ1-1; no definite D call. V was clipped by 1 base and J by 1 base, with 13 bases between them. This CDR3 has 16 amino acids. CDR1 is SGHTA and CDR2 is FQGTGA in the germline V gene. CDR3: CASSLMGDAGNTEAFF. CDR3 DNA sequence: TGTGCCAGCAGCTTAATGGGCGATGCCGGGAACACTGAAGCTTTCTTT. Variable domain in full (rest from reference TRBV7-3 and TRBJ1-1): GAGVSQTPSNKVTEKGKYVELRCDPISGHTALYWYRQSLGQGPEFLIYFQGTGAADDSGLPNDRFFAVRPEGSVSTLKIQRTERGDSAVYLCASSLMGDAGNTEAFFGQGTRLTVV.

This clone turned up a few times. The rearrangement links TRBV19 to TRBJ2-1; 8 bases line up with TRBD2. The CDR3 contains 17 residues. CDR1 is LNHDA, CDR2 SQIVND, per germline (reference sequence). Trimming took 2 bases from V and 4 from J; bases not matched to a gene: 10. The CDR3 is CASSISSAGGRYNEQFF. The CDR3 DNA is TGTGCCAGTAGTATATCGTCGGCGGGGGGCCGATACAATGAGCAGTTCTTC.

The V gene is TRBV3-1 (or the pseudogene TRBV3-2), the J gene TRBJ2-7, with TRBD2 as a possible D gene (6 bases). The germline gives CDR1 LGHDT, CDR2 YNNKEL (reference sequence). The CDR3 loop spans 19 amino acids. The V end lost 1 base, the J end lost 7 bases, and 29 bases lay between the germline ends. CDR3 nucleotides: TGTGCCAGCAGCCAAGGACTAACCGGGTCAGGAGGACGACGGGGGGAGCAGTACTTC. As protein: CASSQGLTGSGGRRGEQYF.

The chain couples TRBV2 to TRBJ2-1; TRBD2 might be the D (6 bases). The CDR3 loop spans 13 amino acids. The germline V and J ends were trimmed by 7 bases and 9 bases, with 16 bases remaining between them. Germline CDR1 is SNHLY and CDR2 is FYNNEI. The CDR3 DNA follows: TGTGCCAGCACTCCCGGGCTGGGGGGTGAGCAGTTCTTC. It codes for CASTPGLGGEQFF.